Listed below are T cell receptor beta chains from one sample, sequenced in a study of shared clonotypes between healthy human individuals. Here immunoSEQ multiplex PCR was the method, and the copy in TCRdb shows in-frame clones only, minus some. The sample has about 770,000 clones, just under 75% seen once; the top ten hold around 1.7%. The source material was memory CD4+ T cells sorted from blood. All receptors derive from a woman aged 25 to 39 in good health. CDR3s include the opening cysteine and the closing phenylalanine or tryptophan. D genes are given only for firm matches.

TRBD2	TRBJ2-1	TRBV5-4	CASSSTSGSRDEQFF
TRBD1	TRBJ1-2	TRBV18	CASSNDRANYGYTF
TRBD2	TRBJ2-5	TRBV7-9	CASSWTSGTQETQYF
TRBD1	TRBJ2-2	TRBV6-6	CASSLTGAGELFF
-	TRBJ1-5	TRBV27	CASSRSGLGNQPQHF
TRBD1	TRBJ2-5	TRBV19	CASSQTHRGVMAQYF
TRBD2	TRBJ2-7	TRBV5-4	CASSFGLAATYEQYF
-	TRBJ2-7	TRBV2	CASSVQSYEQYF
-	TRBJ1-2	TRBV2	CASRKAVYGYTF
TRBD1	TRBJ2-1	TRBV9	CASSQTGGSYNEQFF
TRBD2	TRBJ2-5	TRBV7-2	CASSLGGLAGVETQYF
-	TRBJ1-2	TRBV5-4	CASSSPNRQQGYTF
-	TRBJ2-3	TRBV25-1	CASSEKAQAGPTDTQYF
-	TRBJ2-6	TRBV5-1	CASSGTVAGANVLTF
TRBD1	TRBJ2-1	TRBV2	CASSAGGNEQFF